The 17 T cell receptor beta chains presented below share a single source sample, sequenced in a study of T cell repertoires in cytomegalovirus infection. Using its own MiXCR run on the reads, TCRdb lists one record per CDR3 protein. Counted here are approximately 320,000 distinct CDR3 sequences, approximately 9.5% occurring once; the ten biggest clones make up about 4.5%. Material for sequencing was PBMCs. The source of these receptors is a human donor in good health (CMV status not recorded). Some clones in this sample may be carry-over from other donors' samples.

This clonotype was recorded a few times. The V and J genes are TRBV20-1 and TRBJ1-3; 7 bases agree with TRBD1. V trimming: 8 bases; J trimming: 4 bases; junction bases outside the gene matches: 11. Looked up from germline, CDR1 is DFQATT and CDR2 is SNEGSKA (reference sequence). The CDR3 loop spans 14 amino acids. The CDR3 DNA follows: TGCAGTACGGCCCCAACAGGGGCCGGAAACACCATATATTTT. Its translation is CSTAPTGAGNTIYF.

The sample holds many counts of this clonotype. The V gene is TRBV12-3 or TRBV12-4, the J gene TRBJ1-6, with TRBD1 matching over 8 bases. V lost 4 bases, J lost 10 bases, and 6 bases stayed unmatched. The CDR3 is 14 residues long. CDR3 in DNA: TGTGCCAGCAGTTCGGACAGGGTCACGTCACCCCTCCACTTT. Protein sequence: CASSSDRVTSPLHF.

This clonotype was counted many times. The chain links TRBV12-3 or TRBV12-4 to TRBJ1-6; no reliable D call. Trimming cost V 8 bases and J 9 bases, with 17 bases left between them. This CDR3 is built from 14 residues. The DNA of the CDR3 is TGTGCCAGCCGGAGGTCAACGGTTAGTTCACCCCTCCACTTT. Amino acid sequence: CASRRSTVSSPLHF.

This clonotype has at least ten counts. The rearrangement links TRBV7-9 to TRBJ2-1; 11 bases fit TRBD2. Germline V gene lookup returns CDR1 SEHNR and CDR2 FQNEAQ (reference sequence). The CDR3 extends over 17 amino acids. With 3 bases clipped from V and 3 bases from J, the junction kept 7 bases outside the gene matches. CDR3 protein: CASSLVTTSGGYNEQFF. CDR3 coding DNA: TGTGCCAGCAGCTTGGTGACTACTAGCGGGGGCTACAATGAGCAGTTCTTC.

About this clonotype: Its ends do not fully match the called genes, so a read error is possible. This chain connects TRBV14 to TRBJ2-7; D remains ambiguous. Germline CDR1 reads SGHDN; CDR2 reads FVKESK. This CDR3 is built from 12 residues. This CDR3 is CASSSLAYDQYF. DNA of the CDR3: TGTGCCAGCTCCTCACTCGCCTACGATCAGTACTTC.

This clonotype was observed a handful of times. The chain is built from TRBV11-3 and TRBJ2-1; 11 positions match TRBD2. Germline CDR1 SGHNT, CDR2 YENEEA. J was trimmed by 7 bases and V by 2 bases; bases with no gene match: 7. This CDR3 region has 16 residues. CDR3 sequence reads: CASSLKISGGANEQFF. In DNA form, the CDR3 reads TGTGCCAGCAGCTTAAAGATTAGCGGGGGGGCGAATGAGCAGTTCTTC.

This chain links TRBV20-1 with TRBJ2-1; the D is unclear. The CDR3 is 12 amino acids. The germline V and J ends were trimmed by 1 base and 8 bases, with 9 bases remaining between them. Germline lookup yields CDR1 DFQATT and CDR2 SNEGSKA (reference sequence). The CDR3 DNA reads as TGCAGTGCTAGAGCCGGGTGGGATGAGCAGTTCTTC. Translated, it gives CSARAGWDEQFF.

This chain joins TRBV12-3 or TRBV12-4 and TRBJ2-1; D remains ambiguous. Trimming left V 3 bases short and J 8 bases short, with 8 bases between. The CDR3 is 12 amino acids. The CDR3 is CASSFMIHEQFF. The CDR3 DNA reads TGTGCCAGCAGTTTTATGATCCATGAGCAGTTCTTC.

This chain joins TRBV4-3 and TRBJ2-7; D is ambiguous. Trimming stripped 2 bases from V and 2 bases from J, with 10 bases between. Per the germline V gene, CDR1 is LGHNA and CDR2 is YSLEER. This CDR3 region has 14 residues. The CDR3 sequence is CASSQLGDPYEQYF. The CDR3 DNA reads TGCGCCAGCAGCCAATTGGGTGATCCCTACGAGCAGTACTTC.

This clonotype was detected only a few times. The CDR3 coding sequence is TGTGCCAGCAGCTCAAGCCCGGGAACCACCGGGGAGCTGTTTTTT. This sequence encodes CASSSSPGTTGELFF. The chain has TRBV7-3 and TRBJ2-2, with a weak D call TRBD2 (5 bases). V lost 4 bases to trimming and J lost 4 bases, with 13 bases between them. The germline gives CDR1 SGHTA, CDR2 FQGTGA. The CDR3 runs 15 residues.

The rearrangement uses TRBV6-6 and TRBJ2-7, with 9 positions matching TRBD1. This CDR3 comprises 15 residues. V shed 5 bases, J shed 4 bases, and the junction held 9 bases outside the gene matches. Per germline, CDR1 MNHNY and CDR2 SVGAGI (reference sequence). The CDR3 DNA reads as TGTGCCAGCAGTCGTACCGGGACAGGGAATTACGAGCAGTACTTC. Residues: CASSRTGTGNYEQYF.

This clonotype turned up a few times. A junction boundary mismatches the germline segment, possibly from a read error. The chain links TRBV7-6 to TRBJ1-2, with D unresolved. The CDR3 extends over 13 amino acids. CDR1 and CDR2 (germline): SGHVS, FNYEAQ. The CDR3 loop is CVSSFQVSDGYTF. Written as DNA, the CDR3 is TGTGTCAGCAGCTTCCAGGTATCTGATGGCTACACCTTC.

This sequence joins TRBV4-1 and TRBJ1-3; D not resolved. Germline assignment: CDR1 MGHRA and CDR2 YSYEKL. The CDR3 is 16 residues long. The V gene lost 0 bases and the J gene lost 2 bases, with 11 bases spanning the gap. CDR3 loop: CASSQEKHFPGNTIYF. The CDR3 nucleotides are TGCGCCAGCAGCCAAGAGAAACACTTCCCTGGAAACACCATATATTTT.

The J gene is TRBJ2-4, the V gene TRBV12-3 or TRBV12-4; 11 nucleotides align to TRBD2. The CDR3 is 19 amino acids. J gave up 4 bases and V 3 bases, and 14 bases lay outside the gene matches. The CDR3 nucleotides read TGTGCCAGCAGTTTTATCGGTCTAGCGGGAGGAGGAAGGAAAAACATTCAGTACTTC. Encoded protein: CASSFIGLAGGGRKNIQYF.

This chain links TRBV25-1 with TRBJ1-2; D not certain. The CDR3 extends over 14 amino acids. The V gene lost 2 bases and the J gene lost 4 bases, with 11 bases spanning the gap. CDR1 is MGHDK, CDR2 SYGVNS, per germline. CDR3 sequence (DNA): TGTGCCAGCAGTGAACTGGGCAGGAGCTATGGCTACACCTTC. Translating it yields CASSELGRSYGYTF.

The chain carries TRBV10-3 and TRBJ1-2; D remains ambiguous. This CDR3 has 12 residues. The germline CDR1 and CDR2 sequences are ENHRY and SYGVKD. With 10 bases removed from V and 6 bases from J, the gap between germline ends came to 15 bases. The DNA of the CDR3 is TGTGCCACCCTTACAGAGATAAATGGCTACACCTTC. Amino acids: CATLTEINGYTF.

Turning to this clonotype: A much larger clone differs from this one at a single base, so this may be a read error. This sequence joins TRBV7-2 and TRBJ2-5; D possibly matches TRBD1 or TRBD2 (5 bases each). The CDR3 is made up of 10 amino acids. From germline, CDR1 is SGHTA and CDR2 FQGNSA. CDR3 coding DNA: TGTGCCAGCGGCGAAGGGACCAAGTACTTC. It yields the protein CASGEGTKYF.